The present entry profiles one T cell receptor beta chain with its context. The data were obtained in a study of blood T cells in healthy people across ages. The V end was cut by 7 bases, the J end by 2 bases, with 15 bases between. The CDR3 extends over 14 amino acids. The germline gives CDR1 MDHEN, CDR2 SYDVKM. Primers used in a second PCR of about 7 to 12 cycles were a sample-barcoded 5' primer and a J-beta primer mix. TCRdb reanalysed the 5' RACE reads using MiXCR and keeps one entry per CDR3 protein. The repertoire holds under 2 million distinct CDR3 sequences, with 30% to 35% as singletons. The sequenced sample was blood. The receptor was derived from a woman aged 25 to 39 in good health. The chain joins TRBV28 to TRBJ2-7; D gene ambiguous. CDR3 amino acids: CASTMTARPYEQYF. Here the CDR3 DNA reads TGTGCCAGCACTATGACGGCAAGGCCCTACGAGCAGTACTTC.